This T cell receptor (beta chain) originates from a study of T cells in Graves' hyperthyroidism and ophthalmopathy. This clonotype was counted many times. Its specificity is not known. Trimming removed 8 bases from V and 3 bases from J, with 14 bases in between. This CDR3 is built from 13 residues. Amplified TCR beta CDR3 regions derived from RNA transcripts. HTBI primers were the set used in a first-round RT-PCR of the TCR CDR3. TCRdb redid the calling of the multiplex PCR reads with MiXCR, one entry per CDR3 protein. The sample has approximately 380,000 distinct CDR3 sequences, about a fifth seen once. General study results and limits: With a median lead of approximately six months before onset, the model predicted ophthalmopathy.

The chain recombines TRBV12-3 or TRBV12-4 with TRBJ2-7; D is unclear. The sequencing input was blood. The TCR originated in a woman between 18 and 29 years old with Graves' hyperthyroidism. CDR3 sequence: CASGPWARYEQYF. DNA of the CDR3: TGTGCCAGCGGTCCATGGGCCCGCTACGAGCAGTACTTC.